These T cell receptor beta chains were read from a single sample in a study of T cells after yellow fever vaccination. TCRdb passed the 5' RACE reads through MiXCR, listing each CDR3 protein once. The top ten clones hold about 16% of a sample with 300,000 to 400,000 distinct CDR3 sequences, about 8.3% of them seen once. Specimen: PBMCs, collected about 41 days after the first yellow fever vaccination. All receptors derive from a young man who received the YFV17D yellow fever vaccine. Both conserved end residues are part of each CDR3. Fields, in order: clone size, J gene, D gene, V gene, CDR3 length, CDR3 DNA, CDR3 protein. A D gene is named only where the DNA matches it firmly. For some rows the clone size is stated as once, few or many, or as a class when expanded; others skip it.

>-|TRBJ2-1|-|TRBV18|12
TGTGCCAGCTCACCAGGGTCAGATGAGCAGTTCTTC
CASSPGSDEQFF
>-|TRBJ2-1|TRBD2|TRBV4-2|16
TGTGCCAGCAGCCAAGCACTAGCGGTGCCCTACAATGAGCAGTTCTTC
CASSQALAVPYNEQFF
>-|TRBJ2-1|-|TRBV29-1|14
TGCAGCGTTGAAGGGGCTGGGACCTACAATGAGCAGTTCTTC
CSVEGAGTYNEQFF
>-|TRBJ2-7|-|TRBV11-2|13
TGTGCCAGCAGCTGGGGGACGGACTACGAGCAGTACTTC
CASSWGTDYEQYF
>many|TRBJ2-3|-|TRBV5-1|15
TGCGCCAGCAGCCCGGCCGGGGTTCGAGCAGATACGCAGTATTTT
CASSPAGVRADTQYF
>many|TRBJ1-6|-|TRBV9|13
TGTGCCAGCAGCCAGACCCTTAATTCACCCCTCCACTTT
CASSQTLNSPLHF
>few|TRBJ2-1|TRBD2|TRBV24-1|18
TGTGCCACCAGTGATTCGGGACTAGCGGGGGGCTCCTACAATGAGCAGTTCTTC
CATSDSGLAGGSYNEQFF
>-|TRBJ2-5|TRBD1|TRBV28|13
TGTGCCAGCAGCGGCAGGGGGTCGGAGACCCAGTACTTC
CASSGRGSETQYF
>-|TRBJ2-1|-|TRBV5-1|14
TGCGCCAGCAGCTTGAGGGGGGACTACAATGAGCAGTTCTTC
CASSLRGDYNEQFF
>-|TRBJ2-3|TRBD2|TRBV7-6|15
TGTGCCAGCAGCCCTCTAGCGGGGTACACAGATACGCAGTATTTT
CASSPLAGYTDTQYF
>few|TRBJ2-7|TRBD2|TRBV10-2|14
TGCGCCAGCAGTGAAGCTAGCGGACCTTTGGAGCAGTACTTC
CASSEASGPLEQYF
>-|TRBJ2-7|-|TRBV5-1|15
TGCGCCAGCAGCTTGGGCGGGGTGAGCTCCTACGAGCAGTACTTC
CASSLGGVSSYEQYF
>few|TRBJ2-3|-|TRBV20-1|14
TGCAGTGCCCCCCGTGGGGGGGCCACAGATACGCAGTATTTT
CSAPRGGATDTQYF
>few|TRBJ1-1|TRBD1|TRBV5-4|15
TGTGCCAGCAGCTTCCGGGACAGGGAGCTCACTGAAGCTTTCTTT
CASSFRDRELTEAFF
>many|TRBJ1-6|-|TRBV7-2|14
TGTGCCAGCAGCTTTCTGCAGGGTGATTCACCCCTCCACTTT
CASSFLQGDSPLHF
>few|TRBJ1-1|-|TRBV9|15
TGTGCCAGCAGCGTAGTCGGGGGCAAGGTCACTGAAGCTTTCTTT
CASSVVGGKVTEAFF
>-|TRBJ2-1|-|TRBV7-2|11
TGTGCCAGCAGCGACCAGGGTACGCCGTTCTTC
CASSDQGTPFF
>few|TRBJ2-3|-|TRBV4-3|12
TGCGCCAGCAGCCAGAACAGAGATACGCAGTATTTT
CASSQNRDTQYF
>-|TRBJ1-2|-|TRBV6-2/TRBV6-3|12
TGTGCCAGCAGTTCCCAGCGGTTAGGCTACACCTTC
CASSSQRLGYTF
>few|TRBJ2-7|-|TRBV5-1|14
TGCGCCAGCAGCTTGACGGTCCTAGTGAACGAGCAGTACTTC
CASSLTVLVNEQYF
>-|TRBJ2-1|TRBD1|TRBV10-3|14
TGTGCCACACTGGGGGGGACAGGGAACAATGAGCAGTTCTTC
CATLGGTGNNEQFF
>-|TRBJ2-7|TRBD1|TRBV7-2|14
TGTGCCAGCAGCTCGGACAGGGGGCTCTACGAGCAGTACTTC
CASSSDRGLYEQYF
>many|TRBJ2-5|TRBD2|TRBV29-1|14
TGCAGCGTTGGCTACGGGACTAGCTTGGAGACCCAGTACTTC
CSVGYGTSLETQYF
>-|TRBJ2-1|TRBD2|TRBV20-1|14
TGCAGTGCTGGGGACGGGACTAGTTTCCTACCGCAGTTCTTC
CSAGDGTSFLPQFF
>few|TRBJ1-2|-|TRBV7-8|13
TGTGCCAGCAGCCCTAATCAGAGGGATGGCTACACCTTC
CASSPNQRDGYTF
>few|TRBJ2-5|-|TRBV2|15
TGTGCCAGCAGTGTGATGGGTGACAGGCAAGAGACCCAGTACTTC
CASSVMGDRQETQYF
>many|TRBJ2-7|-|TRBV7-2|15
TGTGCCAGCAGCCTAAAATGGGGCACAACCTACGAGCAGTACTTC
CASSLKWGTTYEQYF
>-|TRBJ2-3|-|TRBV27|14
TGTGCCAGCAGTTTGAGGGGGGGCATCGCTACGCAGTATTTT
CASSLRGGIATQYF
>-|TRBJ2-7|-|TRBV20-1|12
TGCAGTGCTAGACAGGCCAACTACGAGCAGTACTTC
CSARQANYEQYF
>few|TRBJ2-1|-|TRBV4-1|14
TGCGCCAGCAGCCCCCAAGGGGGAGGCAATGAGCAGTTCTTC
CASSPQGGGNEQFF
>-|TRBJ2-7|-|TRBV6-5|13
TGTGCCAGCAGTTACTTATCACAGGGCGAGCAGTACTTC
CASSYLSQGEQYF
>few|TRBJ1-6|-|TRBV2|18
TGTGCCAGCAGTGACGGGACGGCAAGGAGCTCCTATAATTCACCCCTCCACTTT
CASSDGTARSSYNSPLHF
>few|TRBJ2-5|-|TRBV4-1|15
TGCGCCAGCAGCCCCGAAGGGACGTTACAAGAGACCCAGTACTTC
CASSPEGTLQETQYF
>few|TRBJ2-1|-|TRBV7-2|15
TGTGCCAGCAGCCCTACCCCCGACTGGGGGAATGAGCAGTTCTTC
CASSPTPDWGNEQFF
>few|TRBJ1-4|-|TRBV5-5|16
TGTGCCAGCAGACGGGACCCCATGATGGCTAATGAAAAACTGTTTTTT
CASRRDPMMANEKLFF
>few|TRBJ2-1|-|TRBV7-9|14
TGTGCCAGCAGATTGGGGGGTCCCTACAATGAGCAGTTCTTC
CASRLGGPYNEQFF
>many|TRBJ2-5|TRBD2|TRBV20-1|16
TGCAGTTCCCCCCGTACTAGCGGGGGGGCAGGAGAGACCCAGTACTTC
CSSPRTSGGAGETQYF
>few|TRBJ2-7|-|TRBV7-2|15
TGTGCCAGCAGCTTAGGGTTCGCAGGGCTCTACGAGCAGTACTTC
CASSLGFAGLYEQYF
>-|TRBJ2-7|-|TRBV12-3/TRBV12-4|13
TGTGCCAGCAGCAAATGGACACCCTACGAGCAGTACTTC
CASSKWTPYEQYF
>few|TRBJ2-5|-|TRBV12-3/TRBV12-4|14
TGTGCCACTACGTCGACAGGCGAGGGGGAGACCCAGTACTTC
CATTSTGEGETQYF
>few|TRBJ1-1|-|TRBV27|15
TGTGCCAGCAGTCGGGGAGGGGGTTTTGGGACTGAAGCTTTCTTT
CASSRGGGFGTEAFF
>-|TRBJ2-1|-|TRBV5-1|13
TGCGCCAGCAGTCGATTCGCCTACAATGAGCAGTTCTTC
CASSRFAYNEQFF
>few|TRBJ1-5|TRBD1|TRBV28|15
TGTGCCAGCAATCCAAACCGGGACAGGGACTTGCCCCAGCATTTT
CASNPNRDRDLPQHF
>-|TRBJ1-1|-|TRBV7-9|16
TGTGCCAGCAGCTTAGTTCGCGGACGGGGGAACACTGAAGCTTTCTTT
CASSLVRGRGNTEAFF
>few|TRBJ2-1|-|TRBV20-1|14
TGCAGTGCTAGTATACCAGGAACCTACAATGAGCAGTTCTTC
CSASIPGTYNEQFF